This TCR beta chain was documented in a study of beta chain features in type 1 diabetes (dated by TCRdb to the late 2010s). General notes on the study: Patients and healthy donors did not differ in mean age, gender distribution, total cell number or subset yield. In the study, TCRB repertoires of sorted circulating CD4+ T cell subsets from recently diagnosed type 1 diabetes patients were compared with those of matched healthy donors. Regulatory and stem cell-like memory subsets were isolated from only 8 patients and roughly eight healthy donors, whereas naive and central memory subsets came from all 30 or so donors. Across all samples, some 100,000,000 sorted cells were examined, and cell number per subset correlated strongly with RNA yield. The paper's findings and limits, for the study overall: Naive, central memory and regulatory TCRB repertoires appeared more similar among patients than among healthy donors. Sequencing cDNA rather than genomic DNA could over-represent highly expressing activated cells, although activation and CD3 levels did not differ between groups. A moderate but significant shortening of TCRB CDR3 length was observed in type 1 diabetes patients in all four CD4+ subsets. Because small numbers of individuals were included in the HLA sub-analyses, any influence of HLA type on TCRB rearrangement was left unresolved. At VDJ recombination sites, patients with type 1 diabetes made fewer insertions and deleted more nucleotides, a pattern implying thymic rearrangement abnormalities. Shorter templates might have been favored by PCR, but patient and control samples were amplified and corrected together, so both groups would have been affected equally by any skew.

From each donor, a single peripheral blood sample of 90 to 150 mL on average was drawn into heparinised tubes. Naive, central memory, regulatory and stem cell-like memory CD4+ T cells were sorted on a BD FACSAria II using a panel including CD45RO, CCR7, CD25, CD127, CD95 and CD27. Purity was above 95% for every sorted population. PBMCs were isolated right away by Lymphoprep density gradient centrifugation and were stained directly, without culture. So that batch effects would be minimized, each experiment stained and sorted samples in pairs, pairing one healthy donor with one patient. All of the isolated RNA was reverse transcribed with the High Capacity cDNA Reverse Transcription Kit, so expressed TCRB transcripts were sequenced. Deep immunoSEQ sequencing was applied to naive, central memory and regulatory T cell samples, giving an average of about 3.8 million total reads per sample. Sorted cells were lysed in RLT buffer and RNA was extracted with DNase-treated RNeasy Micro or Mini kits, depending on cell number. Each cell subset was processed on its own to prevent cross-contamination, while patient and healthy donor samples were processed together. The immunoSEQ multiplex PCR was used to amplify TCRB sequences from cDNA, generating 87-bp fragments that spanned the CDR3 region. Sequencing of the amplicons was done on the Illumina HiSeq platform. As for how the authors treated the data: Synthetic template baselines were used to correct PCR bias computationally, reads within Hamming distance 2 were collapsed, and singletons that could not be merged were discarded. By aligning reads against IMGT, V, D and J genes, CDR3 length, and insertions or deletions at six rearrangement sites were assigned. Within each subset, clonotype counts were normalized to sorted cell number, after which true diversity and Gini coefficients were computed with the tcR R package. The overlap coefficient, calculated on TCRB nucleotide sequences, was used to quantify repertoire sharing. Out-of-frame TCRB sequences from naive cells were analyzed to stand in for the pre-selection repertoire. The immuneACCESS repertoire file appears here via TCRdb, limited to in-frame rearrangements. These files lack a portion of the clones; in checked studies, under half of the deficit traces to unresolved V genes, and the cause of the others is not known. V and J calls and clone size come straight from that table; D and trimming were deduced from the DNA. The sample table holds fewer than 900,000 clones, of which 17% were seen once. The ten largest account for about 0.02% of the sample.

The CDR3, cysteine through phenylalanine, is 12 amino acids long. Here the CDR3 DNA is all that survives: 36 bases in frame from base 1. From the germline V gene, CDR1 is SGHRS and CDR2 is YFSETQ. Trimming removed 7 bases from V and 6 bases from J, leaving 13 bases between the germline ends. Details on this clone: No cognate antigen has been identified for it. The sample holds no much larger clone one base away, and base qualities are not on file.

This receptor was obtained from a woman aged 18-35 years in good health. This chain joins TRBV5-1 to TRBJ1-2; the D gene cannot be resolved reliably. Input material: naive CD4+ T cells from blood. The cell subset or site label of this sample denotes: true naive CD4+ T cells. The DNA reads TGCGCCAGCCGCCGGGTGGAGGATGGCTACACCTTC. This sequence encodes CASRRVEDGYTF. With the portions outside the CDR3 filled from the reference TRBV5-1 and TRBJ1-2 genes, the complete variable region becomes KAGVTQTPRYLIKTRGQQVTLSCSPISGHRSVSWYQQTPGQGLQFLFEYFSETQRNKGNFPGRFSGRQFSNSRSEMNVSTLELGDSALYLCASRRVEDGYTFGSGTRLTVV.